This entry is about one T cell receptor (beta chain). The antigen remains undetermined. The entry originates in a study of beta chain features in type 1 diabetes. Study-wide results and caveats: People with Type 1 diabetes carried modestly yet significantly shorter TCRB CDR3s in all four CD4+ subsets.

V was clipped by 6 bases and J by 2 bases, with 9 bases between them. Germline assignment: CDR1 SEHNR and CDR2 FQNEAQ (reference sequence). The CDR3 runs 13 residues. Reverse transcription of all isolated RNA meant that expressed TCRB transcripts were sequenced. Here immunoSEQ multiplex PCR was the method, and the copy in TCRdb shows in-frame clones only, minus some. The sample shows around 150,000 clones, just over 8% of them seen only once. The receptor's source is a woman aged 18-30 years with type 1 diabetes. The sample comprised central memory CD4+ T cells from blood. The chain links TRBV7-9 to TRBJ2-3, with D hard to call. The chain's CDR3 is CASSTQVTDTQYF. DNA of the CDR3: TGTGCCAGCAGTACCCAGGTCACAGATACGCAGTATTTT.